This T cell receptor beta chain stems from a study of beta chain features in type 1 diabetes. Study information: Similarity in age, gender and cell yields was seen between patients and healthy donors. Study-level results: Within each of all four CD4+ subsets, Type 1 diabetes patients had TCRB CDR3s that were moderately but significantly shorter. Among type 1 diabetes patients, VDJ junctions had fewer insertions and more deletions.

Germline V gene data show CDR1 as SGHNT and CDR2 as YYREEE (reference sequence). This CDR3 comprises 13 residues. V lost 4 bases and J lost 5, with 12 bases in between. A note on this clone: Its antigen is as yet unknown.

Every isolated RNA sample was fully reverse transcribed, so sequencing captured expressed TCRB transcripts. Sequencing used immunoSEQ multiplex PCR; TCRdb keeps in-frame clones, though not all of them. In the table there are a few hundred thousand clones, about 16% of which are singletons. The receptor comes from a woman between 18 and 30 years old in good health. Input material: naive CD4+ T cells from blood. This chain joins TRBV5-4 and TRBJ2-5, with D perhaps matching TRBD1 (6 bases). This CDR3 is CASSAQGAETQYF. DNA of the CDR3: TGTGCCAGCAGCGCACAGGGTGCGGAGACCCAGTACTTC.